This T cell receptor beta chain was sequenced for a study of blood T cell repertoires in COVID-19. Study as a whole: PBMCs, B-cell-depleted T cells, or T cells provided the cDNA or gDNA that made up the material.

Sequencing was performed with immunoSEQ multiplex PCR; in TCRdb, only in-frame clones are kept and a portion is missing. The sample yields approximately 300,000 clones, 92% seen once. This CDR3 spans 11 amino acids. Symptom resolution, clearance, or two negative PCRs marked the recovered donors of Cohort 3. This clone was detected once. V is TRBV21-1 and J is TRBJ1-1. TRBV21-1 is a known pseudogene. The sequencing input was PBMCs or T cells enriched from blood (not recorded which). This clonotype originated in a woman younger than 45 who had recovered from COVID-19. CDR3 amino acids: CASTPPTEAFF. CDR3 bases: TGTGCCAGCACCCCTCCTACTGAAGCTTTCTTT.